These 24 T cell receptor beta chains were sequenced from one sample in a study of identical twins. Each CDR3 protein gets one entry after TCRdb re-called the 5' RACE reads with MiXCR. The repertoire consists of 750,000 to 950,000 distinct CDR3 sequences, with more than 9% occurring once and the leading ten covering around 1.5%. Another study also made use of these data, one on yellow fever vaccine responses in identical twins.

The specimen was PBMCs. These receptors all stem from a woman between 18 and 29 years old in good health.

This clonotype was seen ten or more times. This sequence joins TRBV28 and TRBJ1-3; TRBD1 matches at 8 bases. Germline CDR1 and CDR2: MDHEN and SYDVKM. Trimming removed 6 bases from V and 0 bases from J; junction bases left unmatched: 1. The CDR3 is made up of 14 amino acids. CDR3 in DNA: TGTGCCAGCAGCACAGGGGGCTCTGGAAACACCATATATTTT. As protein: CASSTGGSGNTIYF.

The CDR3 DNA follows: TGTGCCAGTAATCTTGGACAGGGTGGCCCCGGGGAGCTGTTTTTT. It specifies CASNLGQGGPGELFF. The chain combines TRBV19 with TRBJ2-2, with 8 bases matching TRBD1. The CDR3 runs 15 residues. J gave up 6 bases and V 7 bases, and 10 bases lay outside the gene matches. Germline V gene lookup returns CDR1 LNHDA and CDR2 SQIVND (reference sequence). Drawing the rest from reference TRBV19 and TRBJ2-2, the complete variable domain is DGGITQSPKYLFRKEGQNVTLSCEQNLNHDAMYWYRQDPGQGLRLIYYSQIVNDFQKGDIAEGYSVSREKKESFPLTVTSAQKNPTAFYLCASNLGQGGPGELFFGEGSRLTVL.

The chain joins TRBV5-5 to TRBJ2-2; D possibly corresponds to TRBD1 (6 bases). This CDR3 has 13 residues. V was clipped by 5 bases and J by 7 bases, with 12 bases between them. Germline V gene lookup returns CDR1 SGHKS and CDR2 YYEKEE (reference sequence). CDR3 region: CASRIPGVGELFF. In DNA form, the CDR3 reads TGTGCCAGCAGGATCCCAGGGGTCGGGGAGCTGTTTTTT.

A few counts support this clonotype. The rearrangement uses TRBV18 and TRBJ2-7; weak D call: TRBD1 (5 bases). The CDR3 is 18 residues long. Germline CDR1 and CDR2: KGHSH and LQKENI. V lost 6 bases, J lost 2 bases, and 26 bases lay in between. The CDR3 loop reads CASSPTESHPQLTYEQYF. DNA for the CDR3: TGTGCCAGCTCCCCGACAGAAAGCCACCCCCAATTGACCTACGAGCAGTACTTC. Looking up the rest from reference TRBV18 and TRBJ2-7 gives the full variable domain: NAGVMQNPRHLVRRRGQEARLRCSPMKGHSHVYWYRQLPEEGLKFMVYLQKENIIDESGMPKERFSAEFPKEGPSILRIQQVVRGDSAAYFCASSPTESHPQLTYEQYFGPGTRLTVT.

This clonotype was counted between two and nine times. The rearrangement uses TRBV5-4 and TRBJ2-7; 15 positions match TRBD2. Germline CDR1 reads SGHNT; CDR2 reads YYREEE (reference sequence). The CDR3 runs 17 residues. The V segment lost 3 bases and the J segment 0 bases; nucleotides outside the gene matches: 4. The CDR3 DNA is TGTGCCAGCAGCTCCGGACTAGCGGGAGGGCCCTCCTACGAGCAGTACTTC. Its translation is CASSSGLAGGPSYEQYF.

Ten or more counts support this clonotype. The chain uses TRBV11-2 and TRBJ2-7; D might be TRBD2 (5 bases). The CDR3 totals 15 residues. The germline gives CDR1 SGHAT, CDR2 FQNNGV. Trimming took off 5 bases at V and 4 bases at J, with 18 bases between the two ends. Here the CDR3 reads CASSPLSNRGYEQYV. In DNA form, the CDR3 reads TGTGCCAGCAGCCCTCTTTCCAACCGGGGTTACGAGCAGTACGTC.

This clonotype was detected only a few times. The chain joins TRBV5-1 to TRBJ2-5; 12 bases fit TRBD1. Per the germline V gene, CDR1 is SGHRS and CDR2 is YFSETQ. This CDR3 has 15 amino acids. Trimming at V came to 4 bases and at J to 5 bases, leaving 6 bases not matched to a gene. The CDR3 nucleotides are TGCGCCAGCAGCATGGGGACAGGGGGCGATGAGACCCAGTACTTC. Translation gives CASSMGTGGDETQYF.

This clonotype was recorded a few times. V gene TRBV11-1 combines with J gene TRBJ1-1, with D hard to call. V was shortened by 1 base and J by 6 bases, with 9 bases between the two germline ends. The CDR3 contains 13 residues. Germline assignment: CDR1 SGHAT and CDR2 FQDESV (reference sequence). CDR3 nucleotides: TGTGCCAGCAGCTTAGTACTTTCGGCTGAAGCTTTCTTT. It codes for CASSLVLSAEAFF.

Many counts were recorded for this clonotype. The rearrangement links TRBV14 to TRBJ1-2; no definite D call. Germline CDR1 reads SGHDN; CDR2 reads FVKESK. CDR3 length: 13 amino acids. V was trimmed by 4 bases and J by 6 bases, leaving 12 bases between them. Here the CDR3 DNA reads TGTGCCAGCAGCCGCGATCGGGTGGATGGCTACACCTTC. Translation gives CASSRDRVDGYTF.

This clonotype was detected many times. V and J are TRBV12-3 or TRBV12-4 and TRBJ2-2; no reliable D call. Trimming took off 3 bases at V and 7 bases at J, with 12 bases between the two ends. This CDR3 is built from 14 residues. CDR3 DNA: TGTGCCAGCAGTTTGACCCGAAGCCACGGGGAGCTGTTTTTT. Residues: CASSLTRSHGELFF.

Comments on this clonotype: At one end the junction does not follow the germline gene, possibly because of a read error. The chain employs TRBV7-3 and TRBJ1-5; unclear D gene. This CDR3 comprises 15 residues. Germline CDR1 and CDR2: SGHTA and FQGTGA. Here the CDR3 reads CASRLPDFGNQPQHF. The CDR3 DNA reads as TGTGCCAGCCGCTTACCAGATTTCGGCAATCAGCCCCAGCATTTT.

This sequence joins TRBV6-5 and TRBJ1-4; D gene unclear. This CDR3 is built from 15 residues. Germline loops: CDR1 MNHEY, CDR2 SVGAGI. V lost 2 bases and J lost 3, with 10 bases in between. CDR3 loop: CASSYDGWSNEKLFF. In nucleotides, the CDR3 is TGTGCCAGCAGTTACGACGGGTGGTCTAATGAAAAACTGTTTTTT.

This chain uses TRBV3-1 with TRBJ2-2; D gene ambiguous. This CDR3 region has 17 residues. Germline CDR1 and CDR2: LGHDT and YNNKEL (reference sequence). Trimming shortened V by 0 bases and J by 0 bases, and 11 bases separated the two germline ends. CDR3 bases: TGTGCCAGCAGCCAAGACACGAGGAAAACGAACACCGGGGAGCTGTTTTTT. Translating it yields CASSQDTRKTNTGELFF.

This clonotype was found once. This chain joins TRBV19 and TRBJ2-3; 9 nucleotides align to TRBD2. Germline CDR1 and CDR2: LNHDA and SQIVND (reference sequence). Germline trimming cut 3 bases from V and 6 bases from J; bases unmatched to any gene: 7. The CDR3 runs to 15 residues. The CDR3 sequence is CASSIPAGGSDTQYF. CDR3 DNA: TGTGCCAGTAGTATCCCAGCGGGGGGTTCTGATACGCAGTATTTT.

The V call is TRBV5-1, the J call TRBJ2-7, with 7 nucleotides matching TRBD2. V lost 1 base and J lost 2; bases outside the gene matches: 3. The CDR3 loop spans 14 amino acids. In germline, CDR1 is SGHRS, CDR2 YFSETQ. CDR3 residues: CASSLQREAYEQYF. The CDR3 nucleotides read TGCGCCAGCAGCTTGCAGCGGGAAGCCTACGAGCAGTACTTC.

In this sample, this clonotype turned up a few times. V and J are TRBV15 and TRBJ1-2; weak D call: TRBD1 (5 bases). The CDR3 is 16 residues long. The ends were cut back, 1 base at V and 3 bases at J, with 15 bases in the middle. From germline, CDR1 is LNHNV and CDR2 YYDKDF (reference sequence). This chain's CDR3 is CATSRAGWRGDYGYTF. The CDR3, as DNA: TGTGCCACCAGCAGAGCTGGGTGGAGGGGAGACTATGGCTACACCTTC.

This clonotype was seen more than once but under ten times. This rearrangement joins TRBV6-1 to TRBJ1-4, with a weak D call TRBD1 (5 bases). The CDR3 consists of 14 residues. V gave up 1 base and J gave up 7 bases, with 10 bases separating them. Germline values: CDR1 MNHNS, CDR2 SASEGT. The CDR3 spells CASSEGGFGEKLFF. Written as DNA, the CDR3 is TGTGCCAGCAGTGAAGGGGGGTTTGGTGAAAAACTGTTTTTT.

There are many counts of this clonotype. V and J are TRBV28 and TRBJ2-7; 9 bases match TRBD1. Per germline, CDR1 MDHEN and CDR2 SYDVKM. V dropped 6 bases and J dropped 7; count of bases not matched to a gene: 4. This CDR3 spans 12 amino acids. DNA of the CDR3: TGTGCCAGCAGGGGACAGGGCGGGGAGCAGTACTTC. Residues: CASRGQGGEQYF.

The V and J genes are TRBV10-2 and TRBJ1-5, with 8 bases that match TRBD1. V lost 0 bases to trimming and J lost 4 bases; unmatched junction nucleotides: 5. Germline CDR1 is WSHSY and CDR2 is SAAADI. This CDR3 spans 16 amino acids. CDR3 sequence: CASSESLGTGNQPQHF. CDR3 in DNA: TGCGCCAGCAGTGAGTCGTTGGGGACAGGAAATCAGCCCCAGCATTTT.

This clonotype turned up a few times. This sequence joins TRBV20-1 and TRBJ2-7; 7 bases line up with TRBD2. The trim removed 6 bases at V and 2 bases at J, leaving 7 bases unmatched. The CDR3 is 13 residues long. Germline CDR1 is DFQATT and CDR2 is SNEGSKA (reference sequence). CDR3 amino acids: CSAKLAATYEQYF. The CDR3 region has the DNA TGCAGTGCCAAGCTAGCGGCAACCTACGAGCAGTACTTC.

In this sample, this clonotype turned up a few times. J is TRBJ1-3 and V is TRBV3-1, with D unclear. The germline V and J ends were trimmed by 0 bases and 0 bases, with 3 bases remaining between them. The CDR3 is 14 amino acids. Germline V gives CDR1 LGHDT, CDR2 YNNKEL (reference sequence). CDR3 protein: CASSQDYSGNTIYF. CDR3 bases: TGTGCCAGCAGCCAAGATTACTCTGGAAACACCATATATTTT.

This clonotype was observed at least ten times. The chain joins TRBV12-3 or TRBV12-4 to TRBJ1-4; maybe TRBD1 (5 bases). CDR3 length: 16 amino acids. V was pared by 6 bases and J by 3 bases, with 17 bases between. CDR3 DNA sequence: TGTGCCAGCAGCCAACAGGTGGTTTTACCTAATGAAAAACTGTTTTTT. Its protein is CASSQQVVLPNEKLFF.

This clonotype was seen a few times. The V call is TRBV24-1, the J call TRBJ1-2; D is unclear. CDR1 is KGHDR and CDR2 is SFDVKD in the germline V gene. The V end lost 5 bases, the J end lost 5 bases, and 11 bases lay between the germline ends. The CDR3 length is 13 residues. CDR3 DNA sequence: TGTGCCACCAGTGTGGCGGCGGGGTATGGCTACACCTTC. Protein: CATSVAAGYGYTF.

This clonotype appeared many times. The rearrangement uses TRBV5-1 and TRBJ2-5; 7 bases match TRBD1. CDR1 SGHRS and CDR2 YFSETQ come from the germline V gene. There are 13 residues in the CDR3. Trimming at V came to 4 bases and at J to 3 bases, leaving 3 bases not matched to a gene. The CDR3 region has the DNA TGCGCCAGCAGCATCGGGACAGAAGAGACCCAGTACTTC. Translation gives CASSIGTEETQYF.